The rows below give T cell receptor beta chains drawn from one sample of a study of cytomegalovirus exposure and HLA in healthy donors. Libraries were prepared by immunoSEQ multiplex PCR; TCRdb keeps only in-frame clonotypes and omits some of them. The top ten clones hold more than 1.5% of a sample with 190,000 or so clones, approximately 85% of them seen once. The sequenced sample consisted of PBMCs. The source of these receptors is a girl aged 5 to 17 in good health and CMV-seropositive. CDR3s leave out the opening cysteine and the closing phenylalanine or tryptophan.

V: TRBV19; J: TRBJ2-6; length: 16; CDR3: ASSIAGGGLPGANVLT
V: TRBV6-5; J: TRBJ1-3; length: 13; CDR3: ASSPARGAGNTIY
V: TRBV7-2; J: TRBJ2-3; length: 13; CDR3: ASSFGHGGTDTQY
V: TRBV7-2; J: TRBJ2-1; length: 13; CDR3: ASSLDPGAYNEQF
V: TRBV7-9; J: TRBJ1-4; length: 12; CDR3: ASRGTGSNEKLF
V: TRBV5-1; J: TRBJ2-1; length: 13; CDR3: ASSLGQGLAPQQF
V: TRBV25-1; J: TRBJ1-2; length: 12; CDR3: ASSEGVQSYGYT
V: TRBV2; J: TRBJ2-5; length: 14; CDR3: ASSELWLVPPETQY
V: TRBV28; J: TRBJ1-3; length: 15; CDR3: ASSLALLGSSGNTIY
V: TRBV6-1; J: TRBJ1-1; length: 12; CDR3: ASSEAQEVTEAF
V: TRBV9; J: TRBJ1-2; length: 14; CDR3: ASSAVPLGVDYGYT
V: TRBV6-1; J: TRBJ2-7; length: 12; CDR3: ASTLAGGSGEQY
V: TRBV10-1; J: TRBJ2-1; length: 14; CDR3: ASSEATGVSYNEQF
V: TRBV15; J: TRBJ2-7; length: 13; CDR3: ATSPPGGARDEQY
V: TRBV27; J: TRBJ2-7; length: 10; CDR3: ASSLTGSEQY
V: TRBV10-3; J: TRBJ2-2; length: 13; CDR3: AISEALGGTGELF
V: TRBV10-3; J: TRBJ1-1; length: 13; CDR3: AISDTDRLNTEAF
V: TRBV7-6; J: TRBJ2-7; length: 10; CDR3: ASSSDRVEQY